These 23 T cell receptor beta chains were all obtained from the same sample, sequenced in a study of shared clonotypes between healthy human individuals. Measured with immunoSEQ multiplex PCR; TCRdb has only the in-frame clones, and not every one. This sample carries millions of clones, approximately 93% of them seen once, and the ten largest clones take approximately 0.4%. Sequenced: naive CD4+ T cells from PBMCs. The subset was: CD45RA+ positively selected. Source of these receptors: a man aged 18 to 30 in good health. Some clones in this sample may be carry-over from other donors' samples.

The CDR3 DNA sequence: TGTGCCATCAGTGAGTCGGGACAGGGGGTAACCGGGGAGCTGTTTTTT. It codes for CAISESGQGVTGELFF. The V and J genes are TRBV10-3 and TRBJ2-2, with 11 positions matching TRBD1. Germline CDR1 and CDR2: ENHRY and SYGVKD. CDR3 length: 16 residues. Unmatched junction bases numbered 2, after V lost 0 bases and J lost 5 bases.

V usage is TRBV2 and J usage is TRBJ2-1, with D perhaps TRBD2 (6 bases). CDR3 length: 14 amino acids. Germline V gene data show CDR1 as SNHLY and CDR2 as FYNNEI. V was cut by 6 bases and J by 8 bases, with 17 bases left in between. The CDR3 spells CASRKMTSLDEQFF. In DNA, the CDR3 is TGTGCCAGCAGAAAGATGACTAGTCTTGATGAGCAGTTCTTC.

This clone was seen only once. The chain combines TRBV7-3 with TRBJ2-1, with TRBD2 identical over 10 bases. V lost 6 bases, J lost 1 base, and 6 bases stayed unmatched. CDR1 is SGHTA and CDR2 is FQGTGA in the germline V gene. This CDR3 region has 16 residues. The CDR3 spells CASRRSGRGSYNEQFF. The CDR3 nucleotides are TGTGCCAGCAGGAGAAGCGGGAGGGGTTCCTACAATGAGCAGTTCTTC. The variable domain in full, with the rest retrieved from reference TRBV7-3 and TRBJ2-1, is GAGVSQTPSNKVTEKGKYVELRCDPISGHTALYWYRQSLGQGPEFLIYFQGTGAADDSGLPNDRFFAVRPEGSVSTLKIQRTERGDSAVYLCASRRSGRGSYNEQFFGPGTRLTVL.

DNA of the CDR3: TGCGCCAGCAGCTCCGGTGCGCTTTCGAACACCGGGGAGCTGTTTTTT. Amino acids: CASSSGALSNTGELFF. The V call is TRBV5-1, the J call TRBJ2-2, with D unresolved. Trimming took 3 bases from V and 0 from J, leaving 12 bases between them. CDR1 and CDR2 from the germline V gene are SGHRS and YFSETQ. This CDR3 has 16 amino acids.

The rearrangement links TRBV30 to TRBJ2-2, with D perhaps TRBD1 or TRBD2 (5 bases each). With 1 base removed from V and 5 bases from J, the gap between germline ends came to 8 bases. The CDR3 loop spans 13 amino acids. Germline V gives CDR1 GTSNPN, CDR2 SVGIG (reference sequence). The CDR3 DNA follows: TGTGCCTGGAGTGGGGACGGAACCGGGGAGCTGTTTTTT. Residues: CAWSGDGTGELFF.

V and J are TRBV18 and TRBJ1-3, with D perhaps TRBD1 (5 bases). Germline V gives CDR1 KGHSH, CDR2 LQKENI. Trimming shortened V by 4 bases and J by 0 bases, and 10 bases separated the two germline ends. This CDR3 spans 15 amino acids. The CDR3 sequence is CASSLTDSSGNTIYF. Written as DNA, the CDR3 is TGTGCCAGCTCACTAACCGACAGCTCTGGAAACACCATATATTTT.

The chain carries TRBV7-2 and TRBJ1-3; 8 bases are shared with TRBD1. J lost 1 base, V lost 5 bases, and 13 bases had no gene match. CDR1 is SGHTA and CDR2 is FQGNSA in the germline V gene. The CDR3 is 18 residues long. The CDR3 is CASSLLGGQGLSGNTIYF. CDR3 nucleotides: TGTGCCAGCAGCCTCCTGGGTGGACAGGGTTTATCTGGAAACACCATATATTTT. Using reference TRBV7-2 and TRBJ1-3 for the parts outside the CDR3, the full variable domain is GAGVSQSPSNKVTEKGKDVELRCDPISGHTALYWYRQSLGQGLEFLIYFQGNSAPDKSGLPSDRFSAERTGGSVSTLTIQRTQQEDSAVYLCASSLLGGQGLSGNTIYFGEGSWLTVV.

CDR3: CASSPPSATDRDTQYF. CDR3 bases: TGTGCCAGCAGTCCCCCGTCAGCGACCGACCGAGATACGCAGTATTTT. This sequence joins TRBV13 and TRBJ2-3; D ambiguous. Between the trimmed V and J ends, which lost 6 bases and 5 bases, there was a span of 21 bases. Germline CDR1 is PRHDT and CDR2 is FYEKMQ (reference sequence). This CDR3 comprises 16 residues.

V and J are TRBV4-2 and TRBJ2-7, with 7 bases that match TRBD1. This CDR3 contains 15 residues. Trimming took 1 base from V and 2 from J; bases not matched to a gene: 5. Germline V gives CDR1 LGHNA, CDR2 YNFKEQ. Here the CDR3 DNA reads TGTGCCAGCAGCCAAGTTAGTCAGGGGGCCTACGAGCAGTACTTC. Amino acid sequence: CASSQVSQGAYEQYF.

This clone was recorded only once. The chain has TRBV2 and TRBJ2-1; TRBD2 agrees at 10 bases. The CDR3 sequence is 13 residues long. The V segment lost 4 bases and the J segment 10 bases; nucleotides outside the gene matches: 4. Germline-derived CDR1 and CDR2 are SNHLY and FYNNEI. DNA for the CDR3: TGTGCCAGCAGTGTGCTAGCGGGAGAGGAGCAGTTCTTC. This translates into CASSVLAGEEQFF.

The chain couples TRBV10-3 to TRBJ2-7; D is undetermined. V was shortened by 4 bases and J by 1 base, with 17 bases between the two germline ends. CDR3 length equals 16 residues. The germline gives CDR1 ENHRY, CDR2 SYGVKD. The CDR3 spells CAISGNGPGESYEQYF. CDR3 in DNA: TGTGCCATCAGTGGAAACGGGCCAGGAGAATCCTACGAGCAGTACTTC.

This clone occurred once. The chain couples TRBV5-1 to TRBJ2-3, with TRBD1 identical over 7 bases. V lost 4 bases and J lost 4; bases outside the gene matches: 9. CDR3 size: 15 residues. CDR1 SGHRS and CDR2 YFSETQ come from the germline V gene. The CDR3 here is CASSISGQSADTQYF. CDR3 sequence (DNA): TGCGCCAGCAGCATTTCGGGACAGTCCGCAGATACGCAGTATTTT.

V is TRBV5-1 and J is TRBJ1-1, with D perhaps TRBD1 (5 bases). The CDR3 sequence is 15 residues long. Germline CDR1 and CDR2: SGHRS and YFSETQ. The ends were cut back, 5 bases at V and 1 base at J, with 15 bases in the middle. CDR3 coding DNA: TGCGCCAGCAGTCCCACAGTTGGGGGGAACACTGAAGCTTTCTTT. Translated, it gives CASSPTVGGNTEAFF.

The CDR3 bases are TGTGCCAGCTCGCCCCAGGGGGCGATGTACGAGCAGTACTTC. Residues: CASSPQGAMYEQYF. The J gene is TRBJ2-7, the V gene TRBV18; 8 bases line up with TRBD1. In germline, CDR1 is KGHSH, CDR2 LQKENI. The CDR3 extends over 14 amino acids. The trim removed 6 bases at V and 4 bases at J, leaving 8 bases unmatched.

V is TRBV7-9 and J is TRBJ2-3; tentatively, D is TRBD1 or TRBD2 (5 bases each). Trimming removed 4 bases at V and 4 bases at J, with 18 bases between. The germline V gene has CDR1 SEHNR and CDR2 FQNEAQ (reference sequence). There are 16 residues in the CDR3. This CDR3 is CASSSTAGWGSDTQYF. The DNA for the CDR3 is TGTGCCAGCAGCTCCACCGCCGGCTGGGGGTCAGATACGCAGTATTTT.

The rearrangement joins TRBV28 to TRBJ2-3, with a weak D call TRBD2 (5 bases). CDR1 MDHEN and CDR2 SYDVKM come from the germline V gene. This CDR3 comprises 12 residues. V lost 6 bases to trimming and J lost 6 bases, with 10 bases between them. This CDR3 reads CASSISVDTQYF. CDR3 coding DNA: TGTGCCAGCAGCATTAGCGTGGATACGCAGTATTTT. The full variable domain, in which reference TRBV28 and TRBJ2-3 provide the parts outside the CDR3, is DVKVTQSSRYLVKRTGEKVFLECVQDMDHENMFWYRQDPGLGLRLIYFSYDVKMKEKGDIPEGYSVSREKKERFSLILESASTNQTSMYLCASSISVDTQYFGPGTRLTVL.

This clone was found once. V and J are TRBV7-2 and TRBJ2-7; D might be TRBD2 (6 bases). The germline gives CDR1 SGHTA, CDR2 FQGNSA. The CDR3 covers 16 residues. V was shortened by 0 bases and J by 0 bases, with 12 bases between the two germline ends. CDR3 DNA sequence: TGTGCCAGCAGCTTAGCGCGGGATTTAAGCTCCTACGAGCAGTACTTC. Residues: CASSLARDLSSYEQYF.

The CDR3 here is CASSHGTNVNEQFF. The DNA of the CDR3 is TGTGCCAGCAGCCACGGGACTAACGTCAATGAGCAGTTCTTC. The chain has TRBV7-7 and TRBJ2-1; 7 positions agree with TRBD2. CDR3 length: 14 amino acids. Germline trimming cut 5 bases from V and 6 bases from J; bases unmatched to any gene: 7. CDR1 SSHAT and CDR2 FNYEAQ come from the germline V gene (reference sequence).

J is TRBJ2-7 and V is TRBV5-1; D may match TRBD1 or TRBD2 (5 bases each). CDR1 is SGHRS and CDR2 is YFSETQ in the germline V gene. Trimming took off 0 bases at V and 5 bases at J, with 12 bases between the two ends. This CDR3 is 14 amino acids long. The CDR3 spells CASSLERGIDEQYF. Here the CDR3 DNA reads TGCGCCAGCAGCTTGGAACGGGGCATCGACGAGCAGTACTTC. Full variable domain (rest looked up from reference TRBV5-1 and TRBJ2-7): KAGVTQTPRYLIKTRGQQVTLSCSPISGHRSVSWYQQTPGQGLQFLFEYFSETQRNKGNFPGRFSGRQFSNSRSEMNVSTLELGDSALYLCASSLERGIDEQYFGPGTRLTVT.

The chain couples TRBV5-1 to TRBJ2-3; D ambiguous. The CDR3 spans 17 residues. CDR1 SGHRS and CDR2 YFSETQ come from the germline V gene. V was clipped by 4 bases and J by 7 bases, with 25 bases between them. The CDR3 spells CASSPGPRLTVKYTQYF. The CDR3 DNA sequence: TGCGCCAGCAGCCCCGGACCCAGGCTCACCGTTAAATATACGCAGTATTTT.

The rearrangement joins TRBV5-8 to TRBJ1-2; the D gene is possibly TRBD1 (6 bases). V shed 1 base and J shed 5 bases, with 12 bases lying between them. This CDR3 is 14 amino acids long. Germline V gene sequence: CDR1 SGHTS, CDR2 YDEGEE. The CDR3 sequence is CASSLTGTSYGYTF. The DNA of the CDR3 is TGTGCCAGCAGCTTGACTGGGACATCATATGGCTACACCTTC.

CDR3 residues: CASSYLTNRGGNTEAFF. The CDR3 region has the DNA TGTGCCAGCAGTTATTTAACCAACAGGGGGGGGAACACTGAAGCTTTCTTT. The chain has TRBV28 and TRBJ1-1; 8 bases line up with TRBD1. Germline V CDR1 and CDR2: MDHEN, SYDVKM. Trimming cost V 4 bases and J 1 base; bases outside gene matches: 11. The CDR3 contains 17 residues.

This rearrangement joins TRBV15 to TRBJ2-7; 8 nucleotides line up with TRBD1. CDR3 length: 16 residues. Germline V gives CDR1 LNHNV, CDR2 YYDKDF (reference sequence). V trimming: 4 bases; J trimming: 0 bases; junction bases outside the gene matches: 8. The DNA for the CDR3 is TGTGCCACCAGCACAGGGCCGGGACAGGCCTCCTACGAGCAGTACTTC. This encodes CATSTGPGQASYEQYF.